This T cell receptor beta chain stems from a study of blood T cell repertoires in COVID-19. Across the study: Sample material is recorded as cDNA or gDNA derived from T cells, B-cell-depleted T cells, or PBMCs.

Authors' methods: For nucleated cells, counts were estimated from reference gene primer amplification. Sequenced by immunoSEQ multiplex PCR; TCRdb stores in-frame clones only, minus some. The V and J calls and clone size were taken over from that table, and D and trimming were inferred from the DNA. The table records 90,000 to 130,000 clones, roughly 85% of them present only once. J gave up 1 base and V 1 base, and 8 bases lay outside the gene matches. There are 16 residues in the CDR3. Looked up from germline, CDR1 is GTSNPN and CDR2 is SVGIG (reference sequence). This TCR came from a human donor in a cohort sampled during active COVID-19. The chain links TRBV30 to TRBJ2-3; 7 bases fit TRBD2. The specimen was peripheral blood. The CDR3 DNA follows: TGTGCCTGGAGTGGTGGGGGGGGTCATGGCACAGATACGCAGTATTTT. Translation: CAWSGGGGHGTDTQYF.